The source of this T cell receptor beta chain is a study of T cells in Graves' hyperthyroidism and ophthalmopathy. Regions amplified from RNA transcripts were the TCR beta CDR3 regions. HTBI primers were the set used in a first-round RT-PCR of the TCR CDR3. Using its own MiXCR run on the multiplex PCR reads, TCRdb lists one record per CDR3 protein. The sample gives over 350,000 distinct CDR3 sequences, 14% to 15% of which show up once; roughly 13% is in the top ten. CDR1 is PRHDT, CDR2 FYEKMQ, per germline (reference sequence). The CDR3 is 16 amino acids. V lost 0 bases and J lost 0, with 12 bases in between.

The sample comprised blood. V gene TRBV13 combines with J gene TRBJ2-7; possibly TRBD2 for D (6 bases). The clonotype originates from a man aged 18 to 29 with Graves' ophthalmopathy. The CDR3 region is CASSLGGGLISYEQYF. DNA for the CDR3: TGTGCCAGCAGCTTAGGCGGGGGACTGATCTCCTACGAGCAGTACTTC. Full variable domain (outside the CDR3, taken from reference TRBV13 and TRBJ2-7): AAGVIQSPRHLIKEKRETATLKCYPIPRHDTVYWYQQGPGQDPQFLISFYEKMQSDKGSIPDRFSAQQFSDYHSELNMSSLELGDSALYFCASSLGGGLISYEQYFGPGTRLTVT.